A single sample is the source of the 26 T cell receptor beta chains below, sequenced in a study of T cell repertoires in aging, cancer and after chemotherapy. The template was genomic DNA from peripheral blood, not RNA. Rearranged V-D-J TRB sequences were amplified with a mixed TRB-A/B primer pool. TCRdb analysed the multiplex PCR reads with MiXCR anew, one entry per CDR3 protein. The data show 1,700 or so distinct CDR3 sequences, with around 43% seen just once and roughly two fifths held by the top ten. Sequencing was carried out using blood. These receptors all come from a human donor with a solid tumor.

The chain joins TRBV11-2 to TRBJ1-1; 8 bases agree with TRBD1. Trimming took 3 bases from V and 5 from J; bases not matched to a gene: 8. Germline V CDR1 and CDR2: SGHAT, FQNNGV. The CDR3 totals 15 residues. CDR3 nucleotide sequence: TGTGCCAGCAGCTTCAGGGGACAGGTGGAAACTGAAGCTTTCTTT. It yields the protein CASSFRGQVETEAFF.

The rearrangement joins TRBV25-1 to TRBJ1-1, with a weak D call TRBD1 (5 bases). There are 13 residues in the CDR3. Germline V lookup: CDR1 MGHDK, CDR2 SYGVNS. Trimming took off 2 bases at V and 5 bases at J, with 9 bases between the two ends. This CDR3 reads CASSERGVTEAFF. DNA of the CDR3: TGTGCCAGCAGTGAACGGGGGGTAACTGAAGCTTTCTTT. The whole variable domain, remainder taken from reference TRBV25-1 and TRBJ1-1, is EADIYQTPRYLVIGTGKKITLECSQTMGHDKMYWYQQDPGMELHLIHYSYGVNSTEKGDLSSESTVSRIRTEHFPLTLESARPSHTSQYLCASSERGVTEAFFGQGTRLTVV.

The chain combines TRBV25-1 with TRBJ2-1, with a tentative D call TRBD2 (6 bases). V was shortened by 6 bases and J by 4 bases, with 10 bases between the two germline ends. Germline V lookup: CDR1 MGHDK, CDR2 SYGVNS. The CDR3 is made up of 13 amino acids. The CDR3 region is CASRRDGYNEQFF. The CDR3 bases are TGTGCCAGCAGGCGGGACGGTTACAATGAGCAGTTCTTC.

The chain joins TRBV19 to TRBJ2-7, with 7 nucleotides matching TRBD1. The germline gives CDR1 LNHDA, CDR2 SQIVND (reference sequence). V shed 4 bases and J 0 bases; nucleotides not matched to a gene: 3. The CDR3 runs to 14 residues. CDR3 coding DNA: TGTGCCAGTAGTAGAGACAGGGACTCCTACGAGCAGTACTTC. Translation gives CASSRDRDSYEQYF.

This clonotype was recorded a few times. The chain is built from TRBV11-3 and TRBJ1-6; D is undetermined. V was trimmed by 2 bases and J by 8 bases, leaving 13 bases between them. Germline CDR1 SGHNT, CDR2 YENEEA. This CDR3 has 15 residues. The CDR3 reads CASSLRAGRDSPLHF. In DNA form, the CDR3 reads TGTGCCAGCAGCTTAAGGGCGGGGAGGGATTCACCCCTCCACTTT. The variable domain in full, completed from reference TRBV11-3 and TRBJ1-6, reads EAGVVQSPRYKIIEKKQPVAFWCNPISGHNTLYWYLQNLGQGPELLIRYENEEAVDDSQLPKDRFSAERLKGVDSTLKIQPAELGDSAVYLCASSLRAGRDSPLHFGNGTRLTVT.

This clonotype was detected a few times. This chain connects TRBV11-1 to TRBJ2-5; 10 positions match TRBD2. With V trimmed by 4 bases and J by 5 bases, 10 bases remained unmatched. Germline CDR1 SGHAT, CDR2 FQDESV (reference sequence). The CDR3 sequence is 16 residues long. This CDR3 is CASSSGWSGGAETQYF. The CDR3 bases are TGTGCCAGCAGCTCGGGGTGGAGCGGGGGGGCGGAGACCCAGTACTTC.

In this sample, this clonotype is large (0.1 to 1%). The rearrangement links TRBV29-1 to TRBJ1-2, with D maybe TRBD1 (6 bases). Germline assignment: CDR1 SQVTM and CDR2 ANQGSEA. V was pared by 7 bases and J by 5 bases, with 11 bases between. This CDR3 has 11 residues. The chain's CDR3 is CSDTQGYGYTF. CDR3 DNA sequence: TGCAGCGACACACAGGGTTATGGCTACACCTTC.

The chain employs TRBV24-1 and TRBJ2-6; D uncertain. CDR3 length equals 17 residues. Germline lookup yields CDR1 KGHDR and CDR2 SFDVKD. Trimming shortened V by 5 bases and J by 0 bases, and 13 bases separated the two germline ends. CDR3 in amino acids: CATSGPKGPSGANVLTF. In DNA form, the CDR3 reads TGTGCCACCAGTGGGCCCAAGGGCCCCTCTGGGGCCAACGTCCTGACTTTC.

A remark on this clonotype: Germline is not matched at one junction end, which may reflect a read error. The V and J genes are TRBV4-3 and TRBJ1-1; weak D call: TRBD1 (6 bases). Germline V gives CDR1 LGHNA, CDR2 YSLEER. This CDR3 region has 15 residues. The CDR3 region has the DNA TGTGCCAGCAGCCAAGACCTCAGGGGATCGTCGGGTGCTTTCTTT. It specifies CASSQDLRGSSGAFF.

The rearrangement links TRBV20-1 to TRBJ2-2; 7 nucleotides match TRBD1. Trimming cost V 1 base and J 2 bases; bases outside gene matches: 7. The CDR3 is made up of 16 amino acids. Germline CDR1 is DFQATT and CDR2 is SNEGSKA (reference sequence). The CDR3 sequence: CSARVRGQRNTGELFF. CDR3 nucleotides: TGCAGTGCTAGAGTACGGGGACAGAGAAACACCGGGGAGCTGTTTTTT.

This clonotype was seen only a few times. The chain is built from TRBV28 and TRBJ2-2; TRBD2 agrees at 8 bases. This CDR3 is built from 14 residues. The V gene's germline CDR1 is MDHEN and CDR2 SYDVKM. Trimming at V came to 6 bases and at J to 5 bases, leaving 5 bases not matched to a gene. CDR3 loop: CASSMTSATGELFF. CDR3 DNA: TGTGCCAGCAGCATGACTAGCGCAACCGGGGAGCTGTTTTTT.

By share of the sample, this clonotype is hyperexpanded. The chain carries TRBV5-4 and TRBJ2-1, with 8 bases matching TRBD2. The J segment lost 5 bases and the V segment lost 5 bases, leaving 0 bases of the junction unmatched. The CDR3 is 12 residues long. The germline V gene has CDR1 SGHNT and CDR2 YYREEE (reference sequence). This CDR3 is CASRTSDNEQFF. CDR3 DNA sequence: TGTGCCAGCAGGACTAGCGACAATGAGCAGTTCTTC.

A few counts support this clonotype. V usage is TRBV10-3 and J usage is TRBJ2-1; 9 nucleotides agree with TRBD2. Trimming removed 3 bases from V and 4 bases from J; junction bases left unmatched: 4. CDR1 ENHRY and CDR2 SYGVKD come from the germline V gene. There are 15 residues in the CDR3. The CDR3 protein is CAISDLAGAYNEQFF. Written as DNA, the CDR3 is TGTGCCATCAGTGATTTAGCGGGGGCATACAATGAGCAGTTCTTC.

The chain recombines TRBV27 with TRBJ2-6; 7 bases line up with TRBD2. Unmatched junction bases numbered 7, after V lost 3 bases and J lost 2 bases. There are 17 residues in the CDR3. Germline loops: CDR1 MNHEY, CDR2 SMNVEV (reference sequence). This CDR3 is CASSLQGGRPGANVLTF. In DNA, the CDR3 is TGTGCCAGCAGTTTGCAGGGAGGGAGGCCTGGGGCCAACGTCCTGACTTTC.

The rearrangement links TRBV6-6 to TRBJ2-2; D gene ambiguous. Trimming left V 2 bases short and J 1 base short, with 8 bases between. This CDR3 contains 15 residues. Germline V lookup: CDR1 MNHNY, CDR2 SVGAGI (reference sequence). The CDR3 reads CASSYQDGNTGELFF. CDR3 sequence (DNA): TGTGCCAGCAGTTACCAGGACGGGAACACCGGGGAGCTGTTTTTT.

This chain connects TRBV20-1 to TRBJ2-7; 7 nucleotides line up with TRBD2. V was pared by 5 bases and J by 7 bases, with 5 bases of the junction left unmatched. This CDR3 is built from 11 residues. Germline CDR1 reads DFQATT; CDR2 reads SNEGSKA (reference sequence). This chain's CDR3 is CSARLGGEQYF. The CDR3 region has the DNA TGCAGTGCTCGACTCGGGGGGGAGCAGTACTTC.

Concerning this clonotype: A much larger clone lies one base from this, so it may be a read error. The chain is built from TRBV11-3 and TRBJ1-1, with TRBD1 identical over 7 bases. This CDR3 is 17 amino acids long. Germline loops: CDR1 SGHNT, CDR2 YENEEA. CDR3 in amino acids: CASSLGGQASRGTKAFF. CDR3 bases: TGTGCCAGCAGCTTAGGCGGACAGGCTAGTCGGGGCACTAAAGCTTTCTTT.

DNA of the CDR3: TGTGCCAGCAACTTCGACGTGAGCCCCGGGGAGCTGTTTTTT. Amino acids: CASNFDVSPGELFF. The chain is built from TRBV6-1 and TRBJ2-2, with D unresolved. Trimming took off 7 bases at V and 6 bases at J, with 15 bases between the two ends. The germline V gene encodes CDR1 MNHNS and CDR2 SASEGT. This CDR3 has 14 residues.

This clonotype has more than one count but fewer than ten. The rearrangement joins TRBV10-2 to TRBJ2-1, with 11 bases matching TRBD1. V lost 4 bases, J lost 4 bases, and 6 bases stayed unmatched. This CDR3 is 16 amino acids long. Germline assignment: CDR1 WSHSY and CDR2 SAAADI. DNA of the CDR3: TGCGCCAGCAGTGTCGCCGGGACAGGGGGATACAATGAGCAGTTCTTC. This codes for CASSVAGTGGYNEQFF.

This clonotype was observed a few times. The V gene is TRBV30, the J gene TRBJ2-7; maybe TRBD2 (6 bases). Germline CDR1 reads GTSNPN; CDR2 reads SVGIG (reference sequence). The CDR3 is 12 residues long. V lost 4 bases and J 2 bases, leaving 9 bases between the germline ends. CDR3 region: CAWKPGAYEQYF. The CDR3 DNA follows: TGTGCCTGGAAACCGGGAGCCTACGAGCAGTACTTC.

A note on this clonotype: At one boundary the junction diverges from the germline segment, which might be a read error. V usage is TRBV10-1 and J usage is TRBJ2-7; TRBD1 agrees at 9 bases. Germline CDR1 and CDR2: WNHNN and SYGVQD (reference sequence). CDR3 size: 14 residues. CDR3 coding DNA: TGTGCCATCCGGAGGGGACAGGGATTCTACGAGCAGTACTTC. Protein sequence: CAIRRGQGFYEQYF.

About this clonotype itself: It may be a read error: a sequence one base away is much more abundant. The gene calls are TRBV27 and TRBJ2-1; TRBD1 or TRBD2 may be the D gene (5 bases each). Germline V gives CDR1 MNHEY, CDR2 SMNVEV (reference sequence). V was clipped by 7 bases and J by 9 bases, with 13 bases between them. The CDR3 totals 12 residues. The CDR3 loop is CASMKGSTEQFF. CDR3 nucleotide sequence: TGTGCCAGCATGAAGGGGAGCACTGAGCAGTTCTTC.

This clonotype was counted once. The CDR3 region is CASIGEGTDTQYF. CDR3 DNA sequence: TGTGCCAGTATTGGCGAGGGCACAGATACGCAGTATTTT. The rearrangement links TRBV19 to TRBJ2-3; D gene unclear. The CDR3 is made up of 13 amino acids. Germline V gives CDR1 LNHDA, CDR2 SQIVND (reference sequence). V lost 7 bases, J lost 1 base, and 9 bases lay in between. The entire variable domain, with the rest obtained from reference TRBV19 and TRBJ2-3, is as follows: DGGITQSPKYLFRKEGQNVTLSCEQNLNHDAMYWYRQDPGQGLRLIYYSQIVNDFQKGDIAEGYSVSREKKESFPLTVTSAQKNPTAFYLCASIGEGTDTQYFGPGTRLTVL.

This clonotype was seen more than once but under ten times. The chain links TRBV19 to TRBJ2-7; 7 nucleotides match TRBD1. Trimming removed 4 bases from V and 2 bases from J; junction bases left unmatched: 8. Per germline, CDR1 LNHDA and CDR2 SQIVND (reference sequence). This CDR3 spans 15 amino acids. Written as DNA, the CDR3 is TGTGCCAGTAGTACGCTAGAAGGGACAGCCTACGAGCAGTACTTC. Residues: CASSTLEGTAYEQYF.

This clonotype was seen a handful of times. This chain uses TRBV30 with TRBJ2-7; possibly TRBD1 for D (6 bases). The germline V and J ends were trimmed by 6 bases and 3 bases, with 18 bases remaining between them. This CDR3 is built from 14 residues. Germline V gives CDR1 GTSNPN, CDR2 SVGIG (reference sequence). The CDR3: CACPKPGHLYEQYF. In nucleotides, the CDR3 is TGTGCCTGCCCTAAACCGGGACATCTCTACGAGCAGTACTTC. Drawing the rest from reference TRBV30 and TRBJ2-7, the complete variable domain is SQTIHQWPATLVQPVGSPLSLECTVEGTSNPNLYWYRQAAGRGLQLLFYSVGIGQISSEVPQNLSASRPQDRQFILSSKKLLLSDSGFYLCACPKPGHLYEQYFGPGTRLTVT.

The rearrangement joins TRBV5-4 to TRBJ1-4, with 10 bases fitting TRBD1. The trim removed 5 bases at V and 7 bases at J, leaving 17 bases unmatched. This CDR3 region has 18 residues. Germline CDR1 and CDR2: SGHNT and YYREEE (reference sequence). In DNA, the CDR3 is TGTGCCAGCAGGTACCGGGACAGGGGCCAAACAGGGGCTGAAAAACTGTTTTTT. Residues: CASRYRDRGQTGAEKLFF.